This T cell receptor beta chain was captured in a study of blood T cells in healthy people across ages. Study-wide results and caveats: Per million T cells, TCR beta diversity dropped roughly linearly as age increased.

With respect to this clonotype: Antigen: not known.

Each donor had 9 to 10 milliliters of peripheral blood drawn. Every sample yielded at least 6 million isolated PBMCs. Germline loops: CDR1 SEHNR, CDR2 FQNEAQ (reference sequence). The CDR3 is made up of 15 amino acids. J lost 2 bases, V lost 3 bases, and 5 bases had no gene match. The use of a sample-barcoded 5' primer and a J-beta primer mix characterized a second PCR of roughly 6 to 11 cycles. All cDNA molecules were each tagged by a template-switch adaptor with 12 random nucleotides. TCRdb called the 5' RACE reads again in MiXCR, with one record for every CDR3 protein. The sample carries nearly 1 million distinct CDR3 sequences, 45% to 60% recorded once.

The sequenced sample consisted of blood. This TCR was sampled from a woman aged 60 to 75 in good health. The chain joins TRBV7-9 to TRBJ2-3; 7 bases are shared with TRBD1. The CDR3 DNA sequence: TGTGCCAGCAGCTTGGACAGGTTATACACAGATACGCAGTATTTT. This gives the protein CASSLDRLYTDTQYF.